The 4 T cell receptor beta chains given below trace back to one sample, sequenced in a study of regulatory T cells in long-lasting Graves disease. Construction of the TCR beta libraries employed iRepertoire HTBI primers in conjunction with Arm-PCR of CDR3 regions. MiXCR, run by TCRdb on the multiplex PCR reads, gives a single entry per CDR3 protein. The profile shows over 400,000 distinct CDR3 sequences, around 13% of them singletons. Time point specified: newly diagnosed GD, antithyroid drugs for less than 3 months. PBMC RNA was the source of the TCR library. These data also featured in a second study, about T cells in Graves' hyperthyroidism and ophthalmopathy.

Here the sequenced sample was peripheral blood mononuclear cells (PBMCs), taken at new diagnosis, from a patient treated with antithyroid drugs. These TCRs come from a woman between 45 and 60 years old with Graves disease.

This clonotype was found many times. This sequence joins TRBV12-3 or TRBV12-4 and TRBJ1-5, with D possibly being TRBD1 (5 bases). Between the trimmed V and J ends, which lost 6 bases and 0 bases, there was a span of 9 bases. This CDR3 has 14 amino acids. The CDR3 is CASRIQGSNQPQHF. Here the CDR3 DNA reads TGTGCCAGCAGAATCCAGGGTAGCAATCAGCCCCAGCATTTT.

The chain couples TRBV19 to TRBJ2-1, with 10 bases fitting TRBD1. Germline V gene sequence: CDR1 LNHDA, CDR2 SQIVND (reference sequence). The V gene end was trimmed by 4 bases and the J gene end by 4 bases; junction bases not matched to a gene: 1. The CDR3 is 14 residues long. The DNA for the CDR3 is TGTGCCAGTAGTACGGACAGGGGGTACAATGAGCAGTTCTTC. Translating gives CASSTDRGYNEQFF.

This clonotype was observed at least ten times. The gene calls are TRBV6-1 and TRBJ1-4; D is unclear. Germline V gives CDR1 MNHNS, CDR2 SASEGT. The CDR3 runs to 15 residues. V lost 1 base and J lost 5, with 11 bases in between. The CDR3: CASSEEGQSNEKLFF. CDR3 DNA sequence: TGTGCCAGCAGTGAAGAGGGTCAGTCGAATGAAAAACTGTTTTTT.

About this clonotype itself: Just one base apart from a much larger clone, this may be a read error. This chain joins TRBV18 and TRBJ2-3; 12 nucleotides align to TRBD1. This CDR3 region has 14 residues. Germline-derived CDR1 and CDR2 are KGHSH and LQKENI. The CDR3 sequence: CVSSPGTGGDTQYF. The CDR3 coding sequence is TGTGTCAGCTCACCGGGGACAGGGGGCGATACGCAGTATTTT.